Here is one TCR beta chain with its context. No antigen is known for it. The sample belongs to a study of T cell responses to AZD1222 COVID-19 vaccine. Per the germline V gene, CDR1 is MNHEY and CDR2 is SMNVEV (reference sequence). The CDR3 covers 14 residues. The germline V and J ends were trimmed by 4 bases and 1 base, with 10 bases remaining between them. Sequencing used immunoSEQ multiplex PCR; TCRdb keeps in-frame clones, though not all of them. This table has more than 150,000 clones, 90% appearing once. Study results and caveats: White British ancestry dominated among donors, who included more females, and clonal diversity was possibly underestimated. Vaccine-related CD4 TCRs covered spike, predominating at 160-218 and 743-854. The study reported that nearly half of spike-specific TCRs target unmutated variant regions.

Source: peripheral blood, taken on day 0 of AZD1222 vaccination. V usage is TRBV27 and J usage is TRBJ1-1; TRBD1 might be the D (5 bases). The origin of this receptor is an adult in good health. The CDR3 DNA reads TGTGCCAGCAGTTCCCAGGGTAGGAACACTGAAGCTTTCTTT. As protein: CASSSQGRNTEAFF.